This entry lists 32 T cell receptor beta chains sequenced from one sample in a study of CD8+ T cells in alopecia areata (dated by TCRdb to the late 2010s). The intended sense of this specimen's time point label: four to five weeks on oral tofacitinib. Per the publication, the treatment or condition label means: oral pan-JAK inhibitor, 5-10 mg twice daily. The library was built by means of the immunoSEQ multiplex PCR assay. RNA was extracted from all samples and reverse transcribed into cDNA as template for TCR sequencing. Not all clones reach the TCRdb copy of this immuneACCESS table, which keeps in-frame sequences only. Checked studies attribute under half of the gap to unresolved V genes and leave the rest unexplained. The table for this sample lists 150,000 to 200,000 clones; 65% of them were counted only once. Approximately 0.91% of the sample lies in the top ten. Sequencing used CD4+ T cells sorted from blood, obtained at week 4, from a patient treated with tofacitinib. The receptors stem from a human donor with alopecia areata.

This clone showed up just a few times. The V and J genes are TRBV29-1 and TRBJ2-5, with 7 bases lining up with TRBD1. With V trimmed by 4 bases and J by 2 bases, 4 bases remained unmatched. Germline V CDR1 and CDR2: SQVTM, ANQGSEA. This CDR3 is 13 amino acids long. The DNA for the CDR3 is TGCAGCGTTGCGGGACAGCTTCAAGAGACCCAGTACTTC. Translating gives CSVAGQLQETQYF.

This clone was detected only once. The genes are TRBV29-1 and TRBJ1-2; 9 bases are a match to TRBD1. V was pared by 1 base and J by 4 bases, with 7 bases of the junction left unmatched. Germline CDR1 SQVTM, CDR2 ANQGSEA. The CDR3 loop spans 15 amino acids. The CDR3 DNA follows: TGCAGCGTTGAAGCTCCGGGACAGGGAGTCTATGGCTACACCTTC. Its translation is CSVEAPGQGVYGYTF.

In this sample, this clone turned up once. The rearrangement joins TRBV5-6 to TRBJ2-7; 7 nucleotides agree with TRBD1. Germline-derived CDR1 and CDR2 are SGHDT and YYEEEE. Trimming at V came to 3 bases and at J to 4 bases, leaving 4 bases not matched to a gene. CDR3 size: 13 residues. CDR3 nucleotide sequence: TGTGCCAGCAGCTGGACAGGACGTTACGAGCAGTACTTC. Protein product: CASSWTGRYEQYF.

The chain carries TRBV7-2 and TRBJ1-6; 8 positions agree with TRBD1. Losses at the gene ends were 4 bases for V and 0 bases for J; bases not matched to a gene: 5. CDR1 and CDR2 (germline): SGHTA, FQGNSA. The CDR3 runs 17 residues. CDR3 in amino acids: CASSSRTGSSYNSPLHF. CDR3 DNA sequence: TGTGCCAGCAGCTCCCGGACAGGGAGCTCCTATAATTCACCCCTCCACTTT.

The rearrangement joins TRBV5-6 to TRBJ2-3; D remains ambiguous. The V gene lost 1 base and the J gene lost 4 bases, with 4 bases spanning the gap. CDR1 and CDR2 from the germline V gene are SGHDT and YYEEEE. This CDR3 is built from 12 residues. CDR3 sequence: CASSLTADTQYF. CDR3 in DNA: TGTGCCAGCAGCTTGACGGCAGATACGCAGTATTTT. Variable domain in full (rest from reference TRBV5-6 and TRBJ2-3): DAGVTQSPTHLIKTRGQQVTLRCSPKSGHDTVSWYQQALGQGPQFIFQYYEEEERQRGNFPDRFSGHQFPNYSSELNVNALLLGDSALYLCASSLTADTQYFGPGTRLTVL.

CDR3 region: CASSAWDHSQETQYF. CDR3 nucleotides: TGTGCCAGCAGCGCCTGGGACCATTCCCAAGAGACCCAGTACTTC. This chain uses TRBV9 with TRBJ2-5; either TRBD1 or TRBD2 may supply D (5 bases each). The V end lost 3 bases, the J end lost 1 base, and 13 bases lay between the germline ends. Germline CDR1 is SGDLS and CDR2 is YYNGEE. The CDR3 has 15 amino acids.

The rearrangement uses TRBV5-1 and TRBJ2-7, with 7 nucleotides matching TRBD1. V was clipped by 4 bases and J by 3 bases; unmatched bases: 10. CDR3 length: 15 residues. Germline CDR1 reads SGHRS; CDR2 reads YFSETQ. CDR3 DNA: TGCGCCAGCAGCCCGATCGGGACAGCAGTCTACGAGCAGTACTTC. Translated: CASSPIGTAVYEQYF.

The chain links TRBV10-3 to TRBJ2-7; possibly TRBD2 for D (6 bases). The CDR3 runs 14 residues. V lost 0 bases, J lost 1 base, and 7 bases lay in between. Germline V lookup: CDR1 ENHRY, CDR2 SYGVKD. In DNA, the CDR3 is TGTGCCATCAGTGAGTCGACTAGGTCCTACGAGCAGTACTTC. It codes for CAISESTRSYEQYF.

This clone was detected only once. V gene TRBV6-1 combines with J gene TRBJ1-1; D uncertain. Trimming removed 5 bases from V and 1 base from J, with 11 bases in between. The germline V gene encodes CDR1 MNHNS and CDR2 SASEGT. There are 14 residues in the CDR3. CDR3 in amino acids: CASSLEVGNTEAFF. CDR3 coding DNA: TGTGCCAGCAGTCTCGAAGTCGGGAACACTGAAGCTTTCTTT.

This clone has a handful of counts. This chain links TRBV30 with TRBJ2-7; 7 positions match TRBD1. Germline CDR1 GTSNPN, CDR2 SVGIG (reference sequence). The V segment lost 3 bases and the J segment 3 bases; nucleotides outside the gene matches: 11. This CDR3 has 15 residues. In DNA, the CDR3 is TGTGCCTGGAGCAAAGTGTCAGGGGGTATCTACGAGCAGTACTTC. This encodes CAWSKVSGGIYEQYF.

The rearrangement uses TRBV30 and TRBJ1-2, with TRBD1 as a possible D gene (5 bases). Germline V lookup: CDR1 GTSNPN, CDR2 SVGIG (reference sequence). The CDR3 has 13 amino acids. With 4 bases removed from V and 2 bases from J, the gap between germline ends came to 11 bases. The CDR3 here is CAWTEGRNYGYTF. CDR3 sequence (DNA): TGTGCCTGGACGGAGGGACGGAACTATGGCTACACCTTC.

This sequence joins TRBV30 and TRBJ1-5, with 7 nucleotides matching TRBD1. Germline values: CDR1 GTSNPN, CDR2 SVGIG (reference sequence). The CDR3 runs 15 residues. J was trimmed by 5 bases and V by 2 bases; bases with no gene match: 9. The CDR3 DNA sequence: TGTGCCTGGAGTCCTCGTACAGGGGCCCATCAGCCCCAGCATTTT. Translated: CAWSPRTGAHQPQHF.

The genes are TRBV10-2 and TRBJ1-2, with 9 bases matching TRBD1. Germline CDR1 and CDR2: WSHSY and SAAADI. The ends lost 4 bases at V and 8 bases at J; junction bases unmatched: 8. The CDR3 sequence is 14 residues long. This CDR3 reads CASSVEDRGYGYTF. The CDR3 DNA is TGCGCCAGCAGTGTCGAGGACAGGGGTTACGGCTACACCTTC.

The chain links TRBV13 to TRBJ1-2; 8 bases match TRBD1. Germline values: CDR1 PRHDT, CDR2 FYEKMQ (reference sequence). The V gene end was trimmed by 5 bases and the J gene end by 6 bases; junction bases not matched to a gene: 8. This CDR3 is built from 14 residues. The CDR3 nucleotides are TGTGCCAGCAGCCCCGGACAGGGATTCGATGGCTACACCTTC. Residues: CASSPGQGFDGYTF.

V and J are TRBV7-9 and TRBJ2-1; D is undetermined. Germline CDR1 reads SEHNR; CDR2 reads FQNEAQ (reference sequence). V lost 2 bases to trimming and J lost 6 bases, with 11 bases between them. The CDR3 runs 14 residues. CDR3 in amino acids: CASSLRPEGNEQFF. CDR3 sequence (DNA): TGTGCCAGCAGCTTAAGGCCAGAAGGCAATGAGCAGTTCTTC.

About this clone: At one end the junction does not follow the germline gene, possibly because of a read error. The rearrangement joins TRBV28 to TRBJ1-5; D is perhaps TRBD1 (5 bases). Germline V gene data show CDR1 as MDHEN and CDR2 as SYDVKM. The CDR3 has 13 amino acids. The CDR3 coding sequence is TGTGCCAGCACGAGGGGTAGCCATCAGCCCCAGCATTTT. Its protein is CASTRGSHQPQHF. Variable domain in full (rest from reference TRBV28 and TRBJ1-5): DVKVTQSSRYLVKRTGEKVFLECVQDMDHENMFWYRQDPGLGLRLIYFSYDVKMKEKGDIPEGYSVSREKKERFSLILESASTNQTSMYLCASTRGSHQPQHFGDGTRLSIL.

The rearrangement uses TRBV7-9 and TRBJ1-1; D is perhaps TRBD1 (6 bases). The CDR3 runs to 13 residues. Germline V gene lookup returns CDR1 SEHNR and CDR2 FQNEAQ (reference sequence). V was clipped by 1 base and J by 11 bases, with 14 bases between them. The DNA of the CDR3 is TGTGCCAGCAGCTTAGTGGGGACATCGGGCGCTTTCTTT. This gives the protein CASSLVGTSGAFF.

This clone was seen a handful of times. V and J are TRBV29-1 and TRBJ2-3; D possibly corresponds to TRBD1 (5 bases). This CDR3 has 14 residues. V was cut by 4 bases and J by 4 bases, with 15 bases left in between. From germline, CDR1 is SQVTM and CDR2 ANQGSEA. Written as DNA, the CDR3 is TGCAGCGTTGGTAGCTGGGGCCGGGCAGATACGCAGTATTTT. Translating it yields CSVGSWGRADTQYF.

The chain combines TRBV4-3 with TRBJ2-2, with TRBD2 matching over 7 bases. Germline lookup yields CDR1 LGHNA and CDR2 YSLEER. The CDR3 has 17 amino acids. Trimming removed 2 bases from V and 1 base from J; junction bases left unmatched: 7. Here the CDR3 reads CASSQRILAGNTGELFF. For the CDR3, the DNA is TGCGCCAGCAGCCAAAGGATATTAGCGGGGAACACCGGGGAGCTGTTTTTT.

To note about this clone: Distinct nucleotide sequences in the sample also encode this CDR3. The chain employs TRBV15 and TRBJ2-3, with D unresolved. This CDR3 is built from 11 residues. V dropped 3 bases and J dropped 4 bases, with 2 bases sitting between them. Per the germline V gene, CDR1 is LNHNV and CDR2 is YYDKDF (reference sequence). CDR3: CATSRADTQYF. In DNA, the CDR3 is TGTGCCACCAGCAGGGCAGATACGCAGTATTTT. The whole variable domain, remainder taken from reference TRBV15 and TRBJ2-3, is DAMVIQNPRYQVTQFGKPVTLSCSQTLNHNVMYWYQQKSSQAPKLLFHYYDKDFNNEADTPDNFQSRRPNTSFCFLDIRSPGLGDTAMYLCATSRADTQYFGPGTRLTVL.

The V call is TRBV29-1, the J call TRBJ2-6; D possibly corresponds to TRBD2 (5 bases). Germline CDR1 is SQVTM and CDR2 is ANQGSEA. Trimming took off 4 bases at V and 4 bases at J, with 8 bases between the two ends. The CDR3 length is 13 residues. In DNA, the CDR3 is TGCAGCGTTGCGGTAGCGGGGGCCAACGTCCTGACTTTC. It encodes CSVAVAGANVLTF.

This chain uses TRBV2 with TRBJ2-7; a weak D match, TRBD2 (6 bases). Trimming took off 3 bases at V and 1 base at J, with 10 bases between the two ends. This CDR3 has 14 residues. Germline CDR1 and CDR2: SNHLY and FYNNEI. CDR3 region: CASSEAGRSYEQYF. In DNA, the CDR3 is TGTGCCAGCAGTGAGGCGGGGAGATCCTACGAGCAGTACTTC.

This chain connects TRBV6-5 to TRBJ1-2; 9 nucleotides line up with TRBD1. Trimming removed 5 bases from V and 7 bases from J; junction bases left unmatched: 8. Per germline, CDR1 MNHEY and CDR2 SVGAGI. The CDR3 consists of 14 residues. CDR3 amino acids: CASSTQTGGAGYTF. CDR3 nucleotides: TGTGCCAGCAGTACTCAAACAGGGGGCGCTGGCTACACCTTC.

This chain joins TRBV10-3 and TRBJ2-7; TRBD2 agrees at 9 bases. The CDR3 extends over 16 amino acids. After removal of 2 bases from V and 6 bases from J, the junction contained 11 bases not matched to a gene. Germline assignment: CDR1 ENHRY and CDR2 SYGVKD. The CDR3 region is CAISETDGLAIREQYF. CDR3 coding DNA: TGTGCCATCAGTGAGACAGATGGACTAGCGATACGCGAGCAGTACTTC.

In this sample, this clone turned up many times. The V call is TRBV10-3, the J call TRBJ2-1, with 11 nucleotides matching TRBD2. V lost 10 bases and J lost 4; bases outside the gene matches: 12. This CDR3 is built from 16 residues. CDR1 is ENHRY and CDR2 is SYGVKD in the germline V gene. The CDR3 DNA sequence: TGTGCCACCCCTGTGGCTAGCGGGGGGTATTACAATGAGCAGTTCTTC. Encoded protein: CATPVASGGYYNEQFF.

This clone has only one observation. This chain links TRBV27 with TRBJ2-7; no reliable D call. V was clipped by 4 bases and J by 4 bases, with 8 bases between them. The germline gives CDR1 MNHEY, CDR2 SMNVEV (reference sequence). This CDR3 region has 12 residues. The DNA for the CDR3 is TGTGCCAGCAGTTCTAAGGGATACGAGCAGTACTTC. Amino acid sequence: CASSSKGYEQYF.

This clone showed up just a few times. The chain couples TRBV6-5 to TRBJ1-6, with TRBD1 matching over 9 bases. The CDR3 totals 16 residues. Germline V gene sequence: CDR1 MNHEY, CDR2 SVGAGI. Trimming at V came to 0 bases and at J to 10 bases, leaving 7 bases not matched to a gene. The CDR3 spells CASSYSLGQGLSPLHF. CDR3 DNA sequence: TGTGCCAGCAGTTACTCATTGGGACAGGGACTCTCACCCCTCCACTTT.

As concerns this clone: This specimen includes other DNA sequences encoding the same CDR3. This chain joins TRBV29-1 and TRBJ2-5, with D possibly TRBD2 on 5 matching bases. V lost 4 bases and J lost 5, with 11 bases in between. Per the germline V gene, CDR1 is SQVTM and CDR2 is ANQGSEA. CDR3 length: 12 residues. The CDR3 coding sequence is TGCAGCGTTGTTGAGGGCGGCGAGACCCAGTACTTC. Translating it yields CSVVEGGETQYF.

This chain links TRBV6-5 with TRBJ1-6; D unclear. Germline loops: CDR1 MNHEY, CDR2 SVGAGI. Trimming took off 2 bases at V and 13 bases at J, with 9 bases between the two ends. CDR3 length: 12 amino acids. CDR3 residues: CASSYVAKPLHF. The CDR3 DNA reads TGTGCCAGCAGTTACGTTGCAAAGCCCCTCCACTTT.

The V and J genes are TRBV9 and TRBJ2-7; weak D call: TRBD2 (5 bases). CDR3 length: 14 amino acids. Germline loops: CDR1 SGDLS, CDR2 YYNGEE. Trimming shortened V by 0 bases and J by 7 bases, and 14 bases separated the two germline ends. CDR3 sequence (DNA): TGTGCCAGCAGCGTAGCGGCCAGATCGGGGGAGCAGTACTTC. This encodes CASSVAARSGEQYF.

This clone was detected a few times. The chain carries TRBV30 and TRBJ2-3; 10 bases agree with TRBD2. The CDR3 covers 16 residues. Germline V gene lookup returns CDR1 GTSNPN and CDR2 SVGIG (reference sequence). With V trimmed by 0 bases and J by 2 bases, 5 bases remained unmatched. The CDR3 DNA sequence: TGTGCCTGGAGTGTATTTAGCGGGGGGACCACAGATACGCAGTATTTT. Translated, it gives CAWSVFSGGTTDTQYF.

CDR3 residues: CAWSGQGGSSYNEQFF. In nucleotides, the CDR3 is TGTGCCTGGAGCGGTCAGGGGGGGAGCTCCTACAATGAGCAGTTCTTC. The J gene is TRBJ2-1, the V gene TRBV30; possibly TRBD1 or TRBD2 for D (7 bases each). CDR1 is GTSNPN and CDR2 is SVGIG in the germline V gene (reference sequence). Trimming took 3 bases from V and 0 from J, leaving 15 bases between them. The CDR3 has 16 amino acids.